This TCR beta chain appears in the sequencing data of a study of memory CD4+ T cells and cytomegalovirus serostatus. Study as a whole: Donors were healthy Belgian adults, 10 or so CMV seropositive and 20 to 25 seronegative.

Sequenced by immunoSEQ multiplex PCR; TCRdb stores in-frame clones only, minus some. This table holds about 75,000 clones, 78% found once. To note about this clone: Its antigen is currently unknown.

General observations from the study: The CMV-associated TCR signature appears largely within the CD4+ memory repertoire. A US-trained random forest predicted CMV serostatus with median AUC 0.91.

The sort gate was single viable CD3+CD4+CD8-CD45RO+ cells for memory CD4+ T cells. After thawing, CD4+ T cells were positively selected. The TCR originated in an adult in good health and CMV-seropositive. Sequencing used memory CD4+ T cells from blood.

The CDR3 region has the DNA TGTGCCAGCAGCAATTTGGGACTAGCGGGAGGGCCCTACGAGCAGTACGTC. This translates into CASSNLGLAGGPYEQYV. This sequence joins TRBV21-1 and TRBJ2-7; the table gives TRBD2 as D, unverified against the DNA. TRBV21-1 is a pseudogene locus. The CDR3 consists of 17 residues.